This T cell receptor (beta chain) was captured by sequencing in a study of cytomegalovirus exposure and HLA in healthy donors. General study results and limits: Using the classifier, cytomegalovirus status was reportedly diagnosed with high specificity and sensitivity.

Germline-derived CDR1 and CDR2 are KGHSH and LQKENI. Trimming removed 3 bases at V and 5 bases at J, with 11 bases between. The CDR3 is made up of 14 amino acids. Notes on this clone: The antigen is not known.

The primer mix had 60 Vbeta and 13 Jbeta primers. Sequenced by immunoSEQ multiplex PCR; TCRdb stores in-frame clones only, minus some. Of 220,000 or so clones in the sample, 60% to 80% are singletons; the top ten hold roughly 2%. The TCR comes from a woman in her 30s in good health and CMV-seronegative. Specimen: PBMCs. The rearrangement uses TRBV18 and TRBJ2-1, with D tentatively TRBD1 (5 bases). This CDR3 is CASSPEMGHNEQFF. DNA of the CDR3: TGTGCCAGCTCACCCGAAATGGGGCACAATGAGCAGTTCTTC.